This paragraph reports one TCR beta chain. Its target is not known. This specimen belongs to a study of Ad26.COV2.S vaccination and SARS-CoV-2 variants. In the study overall: Ad26.COV2.S was injected intramuscularly once or twice, 56 days apart. General study findings and limits: Placebo recipients trailed vaccine recipients in spike-specific TCR breadth. Comparability of non-spike TCR breadth was observed across vaccine and placebo recipients.

CDR1 and CDR2 from the germline V gene are SQVTM and ANQGSEA. The CDR3 sequence is 13 residues long. With 6 bases clipped from V and 2 bases from J, the junction kept 4 bases outside the gene matches. The treatment was: around 19 received Ad26.COV2.S at low or high dose, single or two shots; about 5 received placebo; per-sample allocation not given. The investigators took samples on day 63 after the first vaccine or placebo injection. TCRdb's table, derived via immunoSEQ multiplex PCR, lists solely in-frame clones and lacks some. The table has about 400,000 clones, about 90% seen once. This clonotype was obtained from a person between 18 and 60 years old who received the Ad26.COV2.S COVID-19 vaccine or a placebo. The sequencing used peripheral blood, collected in a trial of Ad26.COV2.S vaccine versus placebo. V usage is TRBV29-1 and J usage is TRBJ2-5; 9 nucleotides match TRBD2. The CDR3 DNA is TGCAGCGTAAAGACTAGCGGACAAGAGACCCAGTACTTC. Encoded protein: CSVKTSGQETQYF.